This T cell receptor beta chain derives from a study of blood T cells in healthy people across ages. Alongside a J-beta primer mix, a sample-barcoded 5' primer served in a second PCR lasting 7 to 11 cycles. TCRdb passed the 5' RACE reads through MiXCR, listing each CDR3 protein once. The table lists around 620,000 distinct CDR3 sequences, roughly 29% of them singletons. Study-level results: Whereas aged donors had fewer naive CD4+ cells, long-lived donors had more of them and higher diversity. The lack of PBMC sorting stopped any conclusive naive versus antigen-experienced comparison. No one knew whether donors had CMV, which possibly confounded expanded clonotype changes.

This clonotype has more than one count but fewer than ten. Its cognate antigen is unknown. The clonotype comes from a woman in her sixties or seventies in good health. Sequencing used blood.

CDR3 residues: CASSREANYGYTF. CDR3 nucleotide sequence: TGTGCCAGTAGTAGGGAGGCTAACTATGGCTACACCTTC. This chain joins TRBV19 and TRBJ1-2; D is unresolved. Trimming took 4 bases from V and 0 from J, leaving 6 bases between them. CDR1 is LNHDA, CDR2 SQIVND, per germline (reference sequence). The CDR3 runs 13 residues.